This TCR beta chain was captured in a study of CD8+CD57+ T cells in acquired aplastic anemia. Findings of the study overall: Both patients and controls carried the same twenty-nine CD8+ CDR3 sequences. CD8+CD57+ cells (from patients) displayed lower diversity than the total CD4+ and CD8+ pools did.

Genomic DNA was employed as the template in profiling TCR beta VDJ and CDR3. TCRdb analysed the reads with MiXCR anew, one entry per CDR3 protein. The table records around 21,000 distinct CDR3 sequences, 40% of them present only once. The sample holds a few counts of this clonotype. Antigen specificity is unknown. V lost 3 bases, J lost 5 bases, and 14 bases lay in between. The length of the CDR3 is 14 residues. Germline V gives CDR1 LNHDA, CDR2 SQIVND (reference sequence). Sequenced patients had shown CD8+CD57+ cell expansion by flow cytometry. Every patient had severe acquired aplastic anemia. Among the patients, none had received any therapy at the time of blood sampling.

Sequenced sample: CD8+CD57+ T cells sorted from PBMCs. As to subset: bead-enriched CD8+CD57+ effector memory T cells from SAA patients. This receptor was taken from a human donor with aplastic anemia. V usage is TRBV19 and J usage is TRBJ2-7; D is possibly TRBD2 (6 bases). As DNA, the CDR3 is TGTGCCAGTAGTATCTCGGGGGAAACCCACGAGCAGTACTTC. Its protein is CASSISGETHEQYF.